This TCR beta chain was captured by sequencing in a study of blood T cells in healthy people across ages (dated by TCRdb to the mid-2010s). With respect to the entire study: In model experiments, template switching captured about one uniquely barcoded TCR beta cDNA molecule for every two T cells. To avoid experimental bias, donors of different ages were spread randomly across the sequencing lanes. Donors were grouped into four age groups: young (average roughly 15 years), middle-aged (roughly 37), aged (over 55) and long-lived (less than 85). Two additional independent replicas of 1 million unique cDNA reads from the same blood draw were analyzed for two donors (one aged 18 to 30 and one aged 80 or older). Using deep sequencing normalized with unique cDNA molecular identifiers, the study measured how TCR beta repertoire diversity changes with age. The full study reports these points: Compared with the aged group, the long-lived group had more naive CD4+ T cells, fewer expanded clones and increased TCR diversity, suggesting age selection. There was a strong correlation between observed TCR beta diversity and the percentage of naive T cells measured by flow cytometry. As age increased, observed TCR beta diversity per million T cells dropped in a roughly linear way, and a significant reduction was already evident by age roughly 36. Total diversity estimates from one million sequenced T cells were considered lower bounds and underestimates. Bulk unsorted PBMC profiling prevented conclusive comparison of naive and antigen-experienced compartments. Donor CMV infection status was unknown, potentially confounding age-related changes in expanded clonotypes.

Donors were 35 to 40 systemically healthy Caucasian individuals from Russia aged roughly 6 to 90 years. About 10 milliliters of peripheral blood were collected from each donor into EDTA-treated Vacutainer tubes. Ficoll-Paque density-gradient centrifugation was used to isolate PBMCs, with at least 6.5 million per sample. Trizol reagent was used to extract total RNA from PBMCs, with at least 6 micrograms per sample. Naive CD45RAhigh/CD27high T cell percentages were measured by flow cytometry on a PBMC aliquot from every donor. Many counts were recorded for this clonotype. Its antigen specificity is not known. Per-base qualities were not stored, and no clone one base away is much larger. Library preparation was by 5' RACE. The listed sequencing device is Illumina HiSeq 2500. The second PCR ran for roughly 6 to 11 cycles and used a J-beta primer mix along with a sample-barcoded 5' primer. A unique molecular identifier was introduced onto each TCR beta cDNA molecule by a template-switch 5' adaptor carrying 12 random nucleotides. At least 3 million CDR3-containing paired-end reads were obtained from each sample. First-strand cDNA was synthesized from all RNA with the Mint cDNA synthesis kit, primed by a TRBC-specific oligonucleotide. Following uracil-DNA glycosylase treatment, all cDNA underwent a first 18-cycle PCR with the universal primers M1SS and BC2_uni_R. In the authors' own workflow: For normalization, 1 million high-quality reads, each with a distinct molecular identifier, were randomly selected from each sample. Reads sharing molecular identifiers were discarded rather than binned into consensus sequences. CDR3 identification, clonotype clustering and error correction used MiTCR with a Q25 quality threshold and the strictest error-elimination algorithm. Lower-bound total TCR beta diversity was estimated with a nonparametric unseen species model using Euler transformation. TCRdb cleaned the public reads at Q25 with fastp, built clones with MiXCR and kept in-frame beta chains. Records with the same CDR3 protein are collapsed into one entry carrying the most frequent genes and DNA. Here the V and J calls rest on TCRdb's processing, not on the authors' analysis. The sample data list around 1,500,000 distinct CDR3 sequences, and approximately 28% of these were observed just once. The ten largest clones represent roughly 8.2% of the sample.

CDR1 and CDR2, looked up from the germline V gene, are SQVTM and ANQGSEA. At the junction V is shortened by 3 bases and J by 3 bases, with 6 bases in between. From cysteine to phenylalanine, the CDR3 is 11 amino acids long. The sequence is cut down to CDR3 DNA, 33 bases in frame from base 1. The TCR was taken from a woman aged 30 to 39 in good health. Sequenced: blood. Here the chain combines TRBV29-1 and TRBJ2-7, with no confidently assigned D gene. The DNA sequence is as follows: TGCAGCGTTGAGAGCGACTACGAGCAGTACTTC. Translation gives CSVESDYEQYF.